This T cell receptor beta chain was documented in a study of CXCR3-negative and CXCR3-positive naive CD8 T cells. Regarding this clonotype: The target antigen is unknown.

CD45RO-CCR7+CD27+CD95- marked naive CD8+ T cells. The V gene's germline CDR1 is SEHNR and CDR2 FQNEAQ (reference sequence). This CDR3 spans 14 amino acids. The authors prepared UMI-labeled TRB cDNA libraries by 5' RACE. TCRdb reworked the 5' RACE reads into one entry per CDR3 protein, no DNA. The sample has about 98,000 distinct CDR3 sequences. Study findings and constraints: Naive cells that were CXCR3-positive had more hydrophobic TRB CDR3s (compared with CXCR3-negative naive cells). CXCR3-negative and CXCR3-positive naive cells shared comparable TRBV-TRBJ usage, but memory cells did not.

This receptor was taken from a human donor in good health. Some clones in this sample may be carry-over from other donors' samples. This rearrangement joins TRBV7-9 to TRBJ2-5; TCRdb's D gene call, TRBD1, goes unchecked for lack of DNA. The sequenced sample consisted of naive CXCR3+ CD8+ T cells from blood. Sample subset: CD45RO-CCR7+CD27+CD95- naive CD8+ T cells expressing CXCR3 (TNR3+). The CDR3 spells CASGPGTEQETQYF. Drawing the rest from reference TRBV7-9 and TRBJ2-5, the complete variable domain is DTGVSQNPRHKITKRGQNVTFRCDPISEHNRLYWYRQTLGQGPEFLTYFQNEAQLEKSRLLSDRFSAERPKGSFSTLEIQRTEQGDSAMYLCASGPGTEQETQYFGPGTRLLVL.